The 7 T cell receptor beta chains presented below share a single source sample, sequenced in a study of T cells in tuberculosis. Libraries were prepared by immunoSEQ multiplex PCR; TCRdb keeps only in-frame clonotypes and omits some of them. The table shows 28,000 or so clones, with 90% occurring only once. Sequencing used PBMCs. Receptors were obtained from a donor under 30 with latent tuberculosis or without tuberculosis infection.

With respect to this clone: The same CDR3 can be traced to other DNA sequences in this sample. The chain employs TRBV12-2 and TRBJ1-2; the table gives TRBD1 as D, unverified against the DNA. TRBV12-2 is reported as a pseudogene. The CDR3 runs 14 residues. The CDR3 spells CASRSPRGNYGYTF. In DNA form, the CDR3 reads TGTGCAAGTCGCTCCCCCAGGGGGAACTATGGCTACACCTTC.

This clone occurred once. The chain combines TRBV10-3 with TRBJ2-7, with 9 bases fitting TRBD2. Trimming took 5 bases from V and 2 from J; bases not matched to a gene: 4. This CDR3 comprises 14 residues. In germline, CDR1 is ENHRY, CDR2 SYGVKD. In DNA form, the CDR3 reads TGTGCCATCAGTAAGACTAGCGGAACCTACGAGCAGTACTTC. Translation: CAISKTSGTYEQYF.

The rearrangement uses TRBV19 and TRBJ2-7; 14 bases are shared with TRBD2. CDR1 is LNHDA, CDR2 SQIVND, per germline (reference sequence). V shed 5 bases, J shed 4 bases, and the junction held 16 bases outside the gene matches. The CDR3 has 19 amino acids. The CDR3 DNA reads TGTGCCAGTAGTCCAGGTCGACTAGCGGGGGGGTTCTACGCGTACGAGCAGTACTTC. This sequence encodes CASSPGRLAGGFYAYEQYF. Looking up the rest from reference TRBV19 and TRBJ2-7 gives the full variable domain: DGGITQSPKYLFRKEGQNVTLSCEQNLNHDAMYWYRQDPGQGLRLIYYSQIVNDFQKGDIAEGYSVSREKKESFPLTVTSAQKNPTAFYLCASSPGRLAGGFYAYEQYFGPGTRLTVT.

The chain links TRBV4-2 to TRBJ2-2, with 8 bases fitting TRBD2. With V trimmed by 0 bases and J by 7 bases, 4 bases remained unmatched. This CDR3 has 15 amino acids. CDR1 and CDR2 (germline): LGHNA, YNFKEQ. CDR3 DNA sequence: TGTGCCAGCAGCCAAGATGAGACTAGCGACGGGGAGCTGTTTTTT. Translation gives CASSQDETSDGELFF.

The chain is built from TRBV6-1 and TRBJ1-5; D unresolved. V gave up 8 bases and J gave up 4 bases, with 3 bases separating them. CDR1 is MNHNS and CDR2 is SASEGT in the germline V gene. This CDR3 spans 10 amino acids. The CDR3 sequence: CASQNQPQHF. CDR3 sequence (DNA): TGTGCCAGCCAAAATCAGCCCCAGCATTTT.

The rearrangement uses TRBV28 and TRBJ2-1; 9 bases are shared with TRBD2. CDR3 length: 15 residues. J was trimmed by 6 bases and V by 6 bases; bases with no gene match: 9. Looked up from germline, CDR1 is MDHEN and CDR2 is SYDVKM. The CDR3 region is CASSPGLAKFNEQFF. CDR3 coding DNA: TGTGCCAGCAGCCCAGGACTAGCGAAGTTCAATGAGCAGTTCTTC.

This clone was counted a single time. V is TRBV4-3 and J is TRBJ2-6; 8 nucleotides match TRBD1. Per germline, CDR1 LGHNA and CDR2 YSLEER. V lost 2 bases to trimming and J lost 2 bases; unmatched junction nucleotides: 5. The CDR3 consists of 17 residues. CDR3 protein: CASSQNTGGPGANVLTF. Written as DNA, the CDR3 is TGCGCCAGCAGCCAAAATACAGGGGGACCTGGGGCCAACGTCCTGACTTTC.